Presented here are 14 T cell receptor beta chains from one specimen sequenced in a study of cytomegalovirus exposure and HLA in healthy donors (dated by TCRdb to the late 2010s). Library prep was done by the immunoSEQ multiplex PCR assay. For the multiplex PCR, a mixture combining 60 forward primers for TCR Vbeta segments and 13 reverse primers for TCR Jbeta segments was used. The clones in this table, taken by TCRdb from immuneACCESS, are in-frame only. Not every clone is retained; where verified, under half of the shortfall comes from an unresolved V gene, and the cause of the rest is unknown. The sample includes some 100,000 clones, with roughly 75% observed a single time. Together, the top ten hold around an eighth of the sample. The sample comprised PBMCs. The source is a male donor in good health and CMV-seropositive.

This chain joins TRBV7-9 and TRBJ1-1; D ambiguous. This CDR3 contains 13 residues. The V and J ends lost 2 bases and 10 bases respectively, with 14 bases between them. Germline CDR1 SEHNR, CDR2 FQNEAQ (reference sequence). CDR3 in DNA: TGTGCCAGCAGCTTACGACTGGAAGACCGAGCTTTCTTT. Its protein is CASSLRLEDRAFF.

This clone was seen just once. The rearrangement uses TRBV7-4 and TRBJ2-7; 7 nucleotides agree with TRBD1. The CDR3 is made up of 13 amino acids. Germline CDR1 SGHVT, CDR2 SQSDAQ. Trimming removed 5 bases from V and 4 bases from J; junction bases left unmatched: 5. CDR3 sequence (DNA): TGTGCCAGCAGCGGACAGGTCCCATACGAGCAGTACTTC. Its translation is CASSGQVPYEQYF.

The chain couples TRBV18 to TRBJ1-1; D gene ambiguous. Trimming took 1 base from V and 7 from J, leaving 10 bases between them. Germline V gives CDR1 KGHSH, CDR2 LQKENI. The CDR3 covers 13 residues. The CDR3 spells CASSPQPESEAFF. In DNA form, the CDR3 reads TGTGCCAGCTCACCACAACCCGAGAGTGAAGCTTTCTTT.

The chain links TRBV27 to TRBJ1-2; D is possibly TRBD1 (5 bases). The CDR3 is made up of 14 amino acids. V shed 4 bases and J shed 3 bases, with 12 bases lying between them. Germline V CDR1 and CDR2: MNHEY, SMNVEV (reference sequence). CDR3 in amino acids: CASSYGGKDYGYTF. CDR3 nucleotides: TGTGCCAGCAGTTATGGGGGGAAGGACTATGGCTACACCTTC.

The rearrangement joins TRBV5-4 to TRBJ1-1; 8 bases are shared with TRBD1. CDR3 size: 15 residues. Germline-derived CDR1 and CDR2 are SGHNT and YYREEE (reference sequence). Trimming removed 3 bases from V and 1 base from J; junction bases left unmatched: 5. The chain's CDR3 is CASSSGTGWNTEAFF. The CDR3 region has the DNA TGTGCCAGCAGCTCGGGGACAGGCTGGAACACTGAAGCTTTCTTT.

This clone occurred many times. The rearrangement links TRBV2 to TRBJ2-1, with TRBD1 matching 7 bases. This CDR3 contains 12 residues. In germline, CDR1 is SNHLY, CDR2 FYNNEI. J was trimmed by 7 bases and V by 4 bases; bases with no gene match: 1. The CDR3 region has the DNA TGTGCCAGCAGTGCCAGGGGGAATGAGCAGTTCTTC. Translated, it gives CASSARGNEQFF.

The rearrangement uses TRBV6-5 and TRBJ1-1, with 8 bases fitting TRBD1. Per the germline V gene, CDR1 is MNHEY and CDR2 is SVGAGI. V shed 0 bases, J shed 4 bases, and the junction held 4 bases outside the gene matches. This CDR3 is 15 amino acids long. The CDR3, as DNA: TGTGCCAGCAGTTACTCGACAGGGGTGGGCACTGAAGCTTTCTTT. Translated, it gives CASSYSTGVGTEAFF.

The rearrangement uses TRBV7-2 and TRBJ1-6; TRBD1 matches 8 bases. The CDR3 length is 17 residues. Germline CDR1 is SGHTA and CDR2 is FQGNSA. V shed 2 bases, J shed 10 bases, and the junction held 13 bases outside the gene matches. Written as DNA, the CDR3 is TGTGCCAGCAGCTTATACGGGACAGGAGGGATTAACTCACCCCTCCACTTT. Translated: CASSLYGTGGINSPLHF. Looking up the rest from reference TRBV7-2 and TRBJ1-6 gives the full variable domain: GAGVSQSPSNKVTEKGKDVELRCDPISGHTALYWYRQSLGQGLEFLIYFQGNSAPDKSGLPSDRFSAERTGGSVSTLTIQRTQQEDSAVYLCASSLYGTGGINSPLHFGNGTRLTVT.

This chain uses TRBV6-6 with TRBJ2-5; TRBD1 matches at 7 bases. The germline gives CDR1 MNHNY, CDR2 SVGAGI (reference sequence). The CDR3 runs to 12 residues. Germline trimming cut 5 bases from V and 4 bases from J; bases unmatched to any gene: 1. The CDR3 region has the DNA TGTGCCAGCAGTCCAGGGGGAGAGACCCAGTACTTC. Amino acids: CASSPGGETQYF.

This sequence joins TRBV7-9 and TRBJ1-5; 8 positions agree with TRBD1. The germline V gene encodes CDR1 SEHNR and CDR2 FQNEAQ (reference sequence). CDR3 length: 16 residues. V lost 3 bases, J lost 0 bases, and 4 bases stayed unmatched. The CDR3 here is CASSLGGQGSNQPQHF. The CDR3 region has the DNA TGTGCCAGCAGCTTGGGAGGACAGGGTAGCAATCAGCCCCAGCATTTT.

The CDR3 is CASSPGDRASGYTF. The CDR3 nucleotides read TGTGCCAGCAGTCCTGGGGACAGGGCCTCTGGCTACACCTTC. V is TRBV7-2 and J is TRBJ1-2, with 9 bases lining up with TRBD1. CDR1 is SGHTA and CDR2 is FQGNSA in the germline V gene. The CDR3 covers 14 residues. V was pared by 6 bases and J by 7 bases, with 9 bases of the junction left unmatched.

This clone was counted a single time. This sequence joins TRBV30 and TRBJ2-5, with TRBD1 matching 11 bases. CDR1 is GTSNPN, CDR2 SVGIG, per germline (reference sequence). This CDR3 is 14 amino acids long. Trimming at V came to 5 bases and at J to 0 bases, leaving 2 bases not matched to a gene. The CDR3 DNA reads TGTGCCTGGGGACAGGGGGCCCACCAAGAGACCCAGTACTTC. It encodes CAWGQGAHQETQYF. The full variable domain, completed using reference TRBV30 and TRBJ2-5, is SQTIHQWPATLVQPVGSPLSLECTVEGTSNPNLYWYRQAAGRGLQLLFYSVGIGQISSEVPQNLSASRPQDRQFILSSKKLLLSDSGFYLCAWGQGAHQETQYFGPGTRLLVL.

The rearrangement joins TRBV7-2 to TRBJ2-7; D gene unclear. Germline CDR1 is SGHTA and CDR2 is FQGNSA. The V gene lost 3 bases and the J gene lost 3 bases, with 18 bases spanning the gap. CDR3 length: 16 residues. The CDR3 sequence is CASSFTSTTTVYEQYF. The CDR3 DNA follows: TGTGCCAGCAGCTTTACATCCACTACTACTGTCTACGAGCAGTACTTC.

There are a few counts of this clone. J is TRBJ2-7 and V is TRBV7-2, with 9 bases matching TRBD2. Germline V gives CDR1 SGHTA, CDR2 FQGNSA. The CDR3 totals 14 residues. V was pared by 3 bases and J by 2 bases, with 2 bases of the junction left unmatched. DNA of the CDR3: TGTGCCAGCAGCTTCGGCGGGGGGGCCTACGAGCAGTACTTC. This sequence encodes CASSFGGGAYEQYF.